The present T cell receptor (beta chain) was sequenced within a study of T cells in narcolepsy (dated 2018 in TCRdb). About the study as a whole: The study enrolled patients with narcolepsy type 1 or type 2 (NT1, NT2) together with healthy control donors. The study sought autoreactive T cells targeting hypocretin neuron self-antigens (hypocretin, TRIB2) in narcolepsy patients, using TCR Vbeta sequencing to track clonotypes in blood and CSF. Study-level results and caveats: Patients and controls had similar numbers of sequenced blood memory CD4+ clonotypes, with averages of approximately 40,000 in patients and 30,000 to 35,000 in controls. No sequences matching autoreactive T cell clones were contained in some blood memory CD4+ repertoires from patients and controls. Autoreactive clonotypes were reported to be detected serially in the blood of the same patients and of different patients, but not in the blood of healthy controls. In plots comparing CSF and blood CD4+ T cell clonotypes from the same patient, HCRT-specific and TRIB2-specific autoreactive clonotypes were highlighted.

Based on the germline V gene (reference sequence), the CDR1 and CDR2 sequences are LNHNV and YYDKDF. The V and J ends are trimmed by 0 bases and 4 bases, leaving 10 bases between them. Inclusive of the bounding cysteine and phenylalanine, the CDR3 is 14 residues long. The sequence is cut down to CDR3 DNA, 42 bases in frame from base 1. Concerning this clone: It has no known antigen specificity. Base qualities are not recorded, but no much larger clone differs from it by a single base.

Libraries were constructed by the immunoSEQ multiplex PCR assay. This is the immuneACCESS table as TCRdb keeps it, with only in-frame sequences that have V and J called. A part of the clones is gone; compared with another copy, unresolved V genes explain less than half, and the rest is unexplained. The sample table holds some 32,000 clones, of which 65% to 85% were seen once. In total, the top ten clones hold 3.8% of the sample. Memory CD4+ T cells were sorted ex vivo from peripheral blood of narcolepsy patients and healthy controls for TCR Vbeta sequencing. The sequence was obtained from a human donor in good health. The V and J segments used are TRBV15 and TRBJ2-7; TRBD2 is a weak D gene call, 5 bases matching. Sequenced sample: memory (CD45RA-) CD4+ T cells from blood. In light of the paper, this sample's cell subset or site label describes: memory T cells sorted ex vivo from peripheral blood. The nucleotide sequence reads TGTGCCACCAGCAGAGATGTCGAGGGTTACGAGCAGTACTTC. It is translated as CATSRDVEGYEQYF. When the CDR3 is completed using the reference TRBV15 and TRBJ2-7 genes on either side, the full variable domain is DAMVIQNPRYQVTQFGKPVTLSCSQTLNHNVMYWYQQKSSQAPKLLFHYYDKDFNNEADTPDNFQSRRPNTSFCFLDIRSPGLGDTAMYLCATSRDVEGYEQYFGPGTRLTVT.